Listed here are 2 T cell receptor beta chains from one sample, sequenced in a study of cytomegalovirus exposure and HLA in healthy donors. Assay: immunoSEQ multiplex PCR; the TCRdb copy retains only in-frame clones and omits some. The data hold approximately 220,000 clones, with roughly 84% observed a single time. Sequencing used PBMCs. Source of these receptors: a woman in her twenties or thirties in good health and CMV-seropositive.

This CDR3 reads CASSLHQFANTGELFF. In DNA, the CDR3 is TGTGCCAGCAGCTTACACCAGTTCGCGAACACCGGGGAGCTGTTTTTT. V and J are TRBV7-2 and TRBJ2-2; no clear D. Germline CDR1 reads SGHTA; CDR2 reads FQGNSA. V was pared by 2 bases and J by 0 bases, with 10 bases between. The CDR3 spans 16 residues. Filled out from reference TRBV7-2 and TRBJ2-2, the complete variable domain reads GAGVSQSPSNKVTEKGKDVELRCDPISGHTALYWYRQSLGQGLEFLIYFQGNSAPDKSGLPSDRFSAERTGGSVSTLTIQRTQQEDSAVYLCASSLHQFANTGELFFGEGSRLTVL.

V gene TRBV20-1 combines with J gene TRBJ1-1; D may be TRBD1 (6 bases). The V and J ends lost 4 bases and 10 bases respectively, with 13 bases between them. Per germline, CDR1 DFQATT and CDR2 SNEGSKA (reference sequence). The CDR3 spans 11 residues. The CDR3 spells CSATGEGRAFF. The CDR3 nucleotides read TGCAGTGCTACAGGGGAGGGGCGAGCTTTCTTT.